These 22 T cell receptor beta chains were sequenced from one sample in a study of T cell repertoires in cytomegalovirus infection. TCRdb re-called the reads with MiXCR, one entry per CDR3 protein. The sample lists 360,000 or so distinct CDR3 sequences, roughly 34% occurring once. Antigens of these TCRs are unknown. The input for sequencing was cultured PBMCs, taken from culture after CMV antigen stimulation. Receptors originate from a human donor in good health (CMV status not recorded). Some clones in this sample may be carry-over from other donors' samples.

J is TRBJ2-2 and V is TRBV19; TRBD1 aligns across 9 bases. Germline-derived CDR1 and CDR2 are LNHDA and SQIVND (reference sequence). CDR3 length: 17 residues. The J segment lost 6 bases and the V segment lost 2 bases, leaving 10 bases of the junction unmatched. The CDR3 sequence is CASSIRRTGEFPGELFF. As DNA, the CDR3 is TGTGCCAGTAGTATAAGGAGGACAGGGGAATTCCCCGGGGAGCTGTTTTTT.

CDR3 loop: CAGDEYRPETYEQYV. CDR3 in DNA: TGTGCCGGAGACGAATACAGGCCAGAGACCTACGAGCAGTACGTC. The chain employs TRBV6-4 and TRBJ2-7; possibly TRBD1 for D (5 bases). The CDR3 consists of 15 residues. Trimming pared 11 bases from V and 2 bases from J, leaving 22 bases between. The germline V gene has CDR1 MRHNA and CDR2 SNTAGT.

This clonotype turned up a few times. The V call is TRBV7-2, the J call TRBJ1-5; no definite D call. This CDR3 has 13 amino acids. The germline V and J ends were trimmed by 0 bases and 8 bases, with 8 bases remaining between them. Looked up from germline, CDR1 is SGHTA and CDR2 is FQGNSA. The CDR3 DNA reads TGTGCCAGCAGCTTAGCGTTCGGGGAGCCCCAGCATTTT. Translated: CASSLAFGEPQHF.

This clonotype was detected once. J is TRBJ1-6 and V is TRBV6-6, with TRBD1 matching 11 bases. The J segment lost 6 bases and the V segment lost 6 bases, leaving 4 bases of the junction unmatched. There are 15 residues in the CDR3. Germline assignment: CDR1 MNHNY and CDR2 SVGAGI (reference sequence). The CDR3 DNA reads as TGTGCCAGCAGAGGACAGGGGGCAGGTAATTCACCCCTCCACTTT. This encodes CASRGQGAGNSPLHF.

This clonotype appeared a few times. This rearrangement joins TRBV6-2 or TRBV6-3 to TRBJ1-2; 9 bases align to TRBD1. From germline, CDR1 is MNHEY and CDR2 SVGEGT. The CDR3 runs to 16 residues. The V gene end was trimmed by 0 bases and the J gene end by 7 bases; junction bases not matched to a gene: 9. The CDR3 is CASSYSRTGAASGYTF. CDR3 in DNA: TGTGCCAGCAGTTACTCTAGGACAGGGGCGGCATCTGGCTACACCTTC.

CDR3: CASSLVRGRGQETQYF. As DNA, the CDR3 is TGTGCCAGCAGCTTAGTCCGTGGGCGGGGGCAAGAGACCCAGTACTTC. The rearrangement uses TRBV11-3 and TRBJ2-5; 7 bases fit TRBD2. The germline V gene has CDR1 SGHNT and CDR2 YENEEA. The length of the CDR3 is 16 residues. Germline trimming cut 1 base from V and 2 bases from J; bases unmatched to any gene: 7.

The V and J genes are TRBV12-3 or TRBV12-4 and TRBJ2-5, with 7 bases aligning to TRBD1. After removal of 7 bases from V and 5 bases from J, the junction contained 7 bases not matched to a gene. This CDR3 spans 13 amino acids. CDR3 residues: CASTQQGFETQYF. The CDR3 region has the DNA TGTGCCAGCACCCAACAGGGGTTTGAGACCCAGTACTTC.

As regards this clonotype: A read error may account for a junction end that differs from germline. V gene TRBV25-1 combines with J gene TRBJ1-1; D possibly corresponds to TRBD1 (5 bases). CDR3 size: 13 residues. CDR1 and CDR2 (germline): MGHDK, SYGVNS. The CDR3 DNA follows: TGTGCCAGCAGTGACCCAGGGTTTGCGGACCTCCAATTT. It translates to CASSDPGFADLQF.

The V gene is TRBV28, the J gene TRBJ1-1; D perhaps matches TRBD1 (6 bases). The CDR3 sequence is 18 residues long. Trimming stripped 2 bases from V and 0 bases from J, with 19 bases between. Germline CDR1 and CDR2: MDHEN and SYDVKM. CDR3 bases: TGTGCCAGCAGTTTAAGCCTCCGGGACACCTTCATGAACACTGAAGCTTTCTTT. Encoded protein: CASSLSLRDTFMNTEAFF.

This clonotype was picked up many times. V is TRBV7-2 and J is TRBJ2-2; the match to TRBD2 covers 9 bases. Unmatched junction bases numbered 15, after V lost 5 bases and J lost 5 bases. The CDR3 covers 18 residues. Germline-derived CDR1 and CDR2 are SGHTA and FQGNSA. CDR3: CASSAPRRLAGITGELFF. In DNA form, the CDR3 reads TGTGCCAGCAGCGCCCCTCGCCGGCTAGCGGGAATTACCGGGGAGCTGTTTTTT.

This clonotype was recorded a few times. The chain recombines TRBV6-2 or TRBV6-3 with TRBJ2-1; the D is unclear. Per germline, CDR1 MNHEY and CDR2 SVGEGT. The CDR3 extends over 15 amino acids. The ends were cut back, 0 bases at V and 0 bases at J, with 6 bases in the middle. The CDR3 coding sequence is TGTGCCAGCAGTTACTCGACGTCCTCCTACAATGAGCAGTTCTTC. Translation: CASSYSTSSYNEQFF.

V usage is TRBV4-1 and J usage is TRBJ2-5; D is ambiguous. The CDR3 spans 13 residues. Between the trimmed V and J ends, which lost 0 bases and 5 bases, there was a span of 7 bases. Germline V CDR1 and CDR2: MGHRA, YSYEKL. DNA for the CDR3: TGCGCCAGCAGCCAAGACAACTGGGAGACCCAGTACTTC. Its translation is CASSQDNWETQYF.

This chain joins TRBV28 and TRBJ2-1; maybe TRBD1 (5 bases). This CDR3 has 12 residues. The V end was cut by 8 bases, the J end by 4 bases, with 9 bases between. Germline lookup yields CDR1 MDHEN and CDR2 SYDVKM. CDR3 bases: TGTGCCAGCCTCACAGGATACAATGAGCAGTTCTTC. It translates to CASLTGYNEQFF.

This clonotype turned up a few times. One end of the junction varies from germline; a read error may be responsible. The chain joins TRBV14 to TRBJ1-5, with D uncertain. The germline CDR1 and CDR2 sequences are SGHDN and FVKESK. This CDR3 region has 13 residues. CDR3 amino acids: CASRYPTDQPRHF. The CDR3 region has the DNA TGTGCCAGCAGATACCCGACCGATCAGCCCCGGCATTTT.

This clonotype was recorded a few times. The chain carries TRBV12-3 or TRBV12-4 and TRBJ1-5; D may be TRBD1 (5 bases). V lost 6 bases to trimming and J lost 6 bases, with 9 bases between them. The CDR3 has 12 amino acids. In DNA form, the CDR3 reads TGTGCCAGCAGGGCGGGGGGTCAGCCCCAGCATTTT. It translates to CASRAGGQPQHF.

This clonotype was observed many times. J is TRBJ2-7 and V is TRBV7-2, with 12 bases fitting TRBD2. The CDR3 is 16 residues long. Trimming cost V 4 bases and J 4 bases; bases outside gene matches: 8. The germline gives CDR1 SGHTA, CDR2 FQGNSA. The CDR3 bases are TGTGCCAGCAGCTGGATTCTAGCGGGAGGGCCTTACGAGCAGTACTTC. Amino acid sequence: CASSWILAGGPYEQYF.

This clonotype turned up a few times. This chain joins TRBV7-6 and TRBJ2-1; TRBD2 agrees at 10 bases. The CDR3 is 16 residues long. From germline, CDR1 is SGHVS and CDR2 FNYEAQ. Trimming took 10 bases from V and 7 from J; bases not matched to a gene: 16. This chain's CDR3 is CATYVSGRADVNEQFF. The DNA for the CDR3 is TGTGCCACCTATGTCAGCGGGAGGGCCGATGTGAATGAGCAGTTCTTC.

The chain carries TRBV24-1 and TRBJ2-3, with D unclear. Germline V CDR1 and CDR2: KGHDR, SFDVKD. Between the trimmed V and J ends, which lost 5 bases and 0 bases, there was a span of 14 bases. The CDR3 runs to 16 residues. CDR3 bases: TGTGCCACCAGTGGTCGACAAGAAGCTAGCACAGATACGCAGTATTTT. As protein: CATSGRQEASTDTQYF.

This clonotype was seen a handful of times. This sequence joins TRBV19 and TRBJ2-7; D ambiguous. Trimming took off 4 bases at V and 0 bases at J, with 10 bases between the two ends. The germline V gene has CDR1 LNHDA and CDR2 SQIVND (reference sequence). CDR3 length: 14 residues. In DNA, the CDR3 is TGTGCCAGTAGTACGCAGCACCTCTCCTACGAGCAGTACTTC. It codes for CASSTQHLSYEQYF.

At least ten counts were recorded for this clonotype. The chain links TRBV6-2 or TRBV6-3 to TRBJ2-7; 9 bases align to TRBD2. V shed 4 bases, J shed 6 bases, and the junction held 7 bases outside the gene matches. Germline CDR1 and CDR2: MNHEY and SVGEGT. The CDR3 totals 14 residues. The CDR3, as DNA: TGTGCCAGCAGTTGGACGGGACTAGCATCCGAGCAGTACTTC. It translates to CASSWTGLASEQYF.

The chain uses TRBV25-1 and TRBJ2-3, with TRBD1 identical over 9 bases. J was trimmed by 5 bases and V by 3 bases; bases with no gene match: 6. Germline CDR1 reads MGHDK; CDR2 reads SYGVNS. CDR3 size: 15 residues. CDR3 bases: TGTGCCAGCAGTGACGGGACAGGGCGGAGAGATACGCAGTATTTT. Translation: CASSDGTGRRDTQYF.

This clonotype was detected only a few times. This chain connects TRBV7-2 to TRBJ2-5; D remains unclear. CDR1 and CDR2 (germline): SGHTA, FQGNSA. CDR3 length equals 15 residues. Trimming took off 1 base at V and 5 bases at J, with 14 bases between the two ends. CDR3 sequence: CASSLGVLGWETQYF. CDR3 DNA: TGTGCCAGCAGCTTAGGAGTATTGGGATGGGAGACCCAGTACTTC.